This T cell receptor beta chain is drawn from a study of blood T cell repertoires in COVID-19. As for the study in general: The study drew acute and convalescent COVID-19 samples from the United States, Italy and Spain.

In germline, CDR1 is ENHRY, CDR2 SYGVKD. The trim removed 5 bases at V and 2 bases at J, leaving 3 bases unmatched. The CDR3 is 14 amino acids. Sequenced by immunoSEQ multiplex PCR; TCRdb stores in-frame clones only, minus some. The sample has 150,000 or so clones, approximately 83% seen once. Material: PBMCs or T cells enriched from blood (not recorded which). This chain uses TRBV10-3 with TRBJ1-2; 9 bases fit TRBD1. The TCR comes from a man in his fifties or sixties who had recovered from COVID-19. The CDR3 is CAISYGTGNYGYTF. As DNA, the CDR3 is TGTGCCATCAGTTACGGGACAGGGAACTATGGCTACACCTTC.